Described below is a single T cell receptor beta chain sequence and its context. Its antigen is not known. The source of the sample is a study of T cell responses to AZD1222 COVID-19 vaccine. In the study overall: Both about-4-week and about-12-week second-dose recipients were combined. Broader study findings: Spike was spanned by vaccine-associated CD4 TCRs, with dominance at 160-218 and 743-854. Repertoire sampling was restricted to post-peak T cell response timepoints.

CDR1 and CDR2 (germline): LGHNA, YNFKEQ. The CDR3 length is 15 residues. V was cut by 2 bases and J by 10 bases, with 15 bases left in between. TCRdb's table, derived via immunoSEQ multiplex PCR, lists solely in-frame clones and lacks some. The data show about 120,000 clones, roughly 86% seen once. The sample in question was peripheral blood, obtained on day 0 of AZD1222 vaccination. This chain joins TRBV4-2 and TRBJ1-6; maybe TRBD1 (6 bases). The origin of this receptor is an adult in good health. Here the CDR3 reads CASSQFFQGLSPLHF. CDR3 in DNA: TGTGCCAGCAGCCAATTCTTTCAGGGGTTATCACCCCTCCACTTT.